These T cell receptor beta chains were read from a single sample in a study of control samples from healthy donors and cancer patients. The protocol was immunoSEQ multiplex PCR, while the TCRdb copy is restricted to in-frame clones and leaves out a portion. The table has roughly 130,000 clones, more than 70% seen once. The sample taken for sequencing was blood. These receptors all stem from a man aged 50-59 years in good health. Each CDR3 is given with its conserved first and last residue. A D gene is named only where the DNA matches it firmly. Clone size is stated in some rows and not others, as once, few, many or a class when expanded.

d_call,j_call,v_call,clone_size,cdr3_nt,cdr3_aa
.,TRBJ2-1,TRBV5-1,.,TGCGCCAGCAGCCGGCCCCGGGGTAACAATGAGCAGTTCTTC,CASSRPRGNNEQFF
TRBD1,TRBJ1-5,TRBV2,.,TGTGCCAGCAGCGACAGGGTAACAAATCAGCCCCAGCATTTT,CASSDRVTNQPQHF
.,TRBJ2-7,TRBV5-8,.,TGTGCCAGCAGCCCCCTGGCAGGCAGCACCTACGAGCAGTACTTC,CASSPLAGSTYEQYF
TRBD2,TRBJ2-5,TRBV5-1,.,TGCGCCAGCAGCCCTGCGGGACTAGCGGGGGGCCTCGCCCAGTACTTC,CASSPAGLAGGLAQYF
.,TRBJ1-1,TRBV28,.,TGTGCCAGCCGGAGGGGATCTGAAGCTTTCTTT,CASRRGSEAFF
TRBD1,TRBJ1-1,TRBV28,.,TGTGCCAGCAGTGGGGCCGGGACAGGGCGGAACACTGAAGCTTTCTTT,CASSGAGTGRNTEAFF
.,TRBJ1-4,TRBV5-1,.,TGCGCCAGCAGCTTCGGGTTTTCAACTAATGAAAAACTGTTTTTT,CASSFGFSTNEKLFF
TRBD1,TRBJ1-5,TRBV6-5,.,TGTGCCAGCTACCAGGGGGCAGGTCAGCCCCAGCATTTT,CASYQGAGQPQHF
.,TRBJ2-1,TRBV6-4,.,TGTGCCAGCAGTGACTCGGGGGGCTTCTACAATGAGCAGTTCTTC,CASSDSGGFYNEQFF
.,TRBJ2-3,TRBV13,few,TGTGCCAGCAGCGCCCGGGGGGCCAGCACAGATACGCAGTATTTT,CASSARGASTDTQYF
.,TRBJ1-2,TRBV4-1,.,TGCGCCAGCAGCCAAGCATACAGGCCGAACTATGGCTACACCTTC,CASSQAYRPNYGYTF
.,TRBJ2-3,TRBV7-3,.,TGTGCCAGCAGCTCGTTAAGCACAGATACGCAGTATTTT,CASSSLSTDTQYF
.,TRBJ2-1,TRBV6-6,.,TGTGCCAGCAGTTACGAGGGGGGGGCCAGTTATGAGCAGTTCTTC,CASSYEGGASYEQFF
TRBD1,TRBJ2-7,TRBV10-3,once,TGTGCCATCGCAGGGACAGGGGTCCACGAGCAGTACTTC,CAIAGTGVHEQYF
TRBD1,TRBJ1-4,TRBV6-5,.,TGTGCCAGCCAGACTCTGACAGGGCATAATGAAAAACTGTTTTTT,CASQTLTGHNEKLFF
.,TRBJ1-5,TRBV24-1,.,TGTGCCACCAGTGAGGGGACCCCGTATCAGCCCCAGCATTTT,CATSEGTPYQPQHF
.,TRBJ1-1,TRBV15,.,TGTGCCACCAGATCGACCGGGGGCTTCACTGAAGCTTTCTTT,CATRSTGGFTEAFF
.,TRBJ2-5,TRBV7-3,.,TGTGCCAGCAGGTCTTCGGCCGGTGAGACCCAGTACTTC,CASRSSAGETQYF
.,TRBJ2-1,TRBV7-3,.,TGTGCCAGCAGCTGGGGAACGTGGGATGAGCAGTTCTTC,CASSWGTWDEQFF
.,TRBJ1-5,TRBV4-1,.,TGCGCCAGCAGCCTAATAACGTCCCTGGGGAGCGAGTATAGCAATCAGCCCCAGCATTTT,CASSLITSLGSEYSNQPQHF
.,TRBJ1-3,TRBV28,.,TGTGCCAGCGGACAGACCTCTGGAAACACCATATATTTT,CASGQTSGNTIYF
.,TRBJ2-2,TRBV24-1,.,TGTGCCACCGCCAGGGCAGGATCGAACACCGGGGAGCTGTTTTTT,CATARAGSNTGELFF
.,TRBJ2-4,TRBV11-1,.,TGTGCCAGCAGCCGGGACTCCCGCTTTGACAAAAACATTCAGTACTTC,CASSRDSRFDKNIQYF
.,TRBJ1-2,TRBV28,.,TGTGCCAGCAGTCTCGGGACACATCGCGCGGGCTACACCTTC,CASSLGTHRAGYTF
.,TRBJ1-5,TRBV6-5,.,TGTGCCAGCAGTAAAAATCAGCCCCAGCATTTT,CASSKNQPQHF
TRBD1,TRBJ2-7,TRBV7-2,.,TGTGCCAGCAGTAGACAGGGCTACGAGCAGTACTTC,CASSRQGYEQYF
.,TRBJ1-1,TRBV9,.,TGTGCCAGCAGCGTAGAAGTGGTTCCTATTTGGACTGAAGCTTTCTTT,CASSVEVVPIWTEAFF
TRBD1,TRBJ1-2,TRBV3-1/TRBV3-2,.,TGTGCCAGCAGCCCCCGGGACAGGGAGTCGAAGGGCTACACCTTC,CASSPRDRESKGYTF
.,TRBJ2-1,TRBV5-1,once,TGCGCCAGCAGGACAGCGAGCTCCTACAATGAGCAGTTCTTC,CASRTASSYNEQFF
.,TRBJ2-1,TRBV28,.,TGTGCCAGCAGCACCCCCCTTTACAATGAGCAGTTCTTC,CASSTPLYNEQFF
.,TRBJ1-5,TRBV4-2,.,TGTGCCAGCAGCCAAGGGGGCTATAGCAATCAGCCCCAGCATTTT,CASSQGGYSNQPQHF
.,TRBJ1-6,TRBV12-3/TRBV12-4,.,TGTGCCAGCAGTTTACCGAATTCACCCCTCCACTTT,CASSLPNSPLHF
.,TRBJ1-2,TRBV18,.,TGTGCCAGCTCACAGACAGGTCTCGGGCTTAGAGGCTACACCTTC,CASSQTGLGLRGYTF
TRBD1,TRBJ1-3,TRBV19,.,TGTGCCAGTAGTACCGGGACAGCCGACTCTGGAAACACCATATATTTT,CASSTGTADSGNTIYF
.,TRBJ2-5,TRBV10-1,.,TGCGCCAGCAGTGATAAGGGGCCGGCCCAAGAGACCCAGTACTTC,CASSDKGPAQETQYF
.,TRBJ1-1,TRBV6-2/TRBV6-3,.,TGTGCCAGCAGTTACGGAATTAGGGGCATAGGTGATACTGAAGCTTTCTTT,CASSYGIRGIGDTEAFF
TRBD1,TRBJ1-5,TRBV2,.,TGTGCCAGCAGTGAACTCACAGGGGATCAGCCCCAGCATTTT,CASSELTGDQPQHF
.,TRBJ2-2,TRBV30,.,TGTGCCTGGAATCCGAACACCGGGGAGCTGTTTTTT,CAWNPNTGELFF
.,TRBJ2-1,TRBV6-5,.,TGTGCCAGCAGTTTCGATGAGCAGTTCTTC,CASSFDEQFF
.,TRBJ2-2,TRBV11-3,.,TGTGCCAGCAGCTTAGCTGGGTTTCCAGCCGGGGAGCTGTTTTTT,CASSLAGFPAGELFF
.,TRBJ2-3,TRBV28,once,TGTGCCAGCAAGGGGGACACAGATACGCAGTATTTT,CASKGDTDTQYF